The 21 T cell receptor beta chains in this list originate from one sample, sequenced in a study of tumor and adjacent non-tumor tissue in lung cancer. The library came from three nested PCR rounds adapted from ARM-PCR protocols. MiXCR was run by TCRdb on the multiplex PCR reads, yielding one entry per CDR3 protein. The profile shows 98,000 or so distinct CDR3 sequences, more than 80% of them singletons. No cell sorting was done before RNA was extracted from the tissue. More than 3 cm separated this lung sample from the edge of the tumor. Sample: distant non-tumor lung tissue. Receptor source: a man aged 55 to 70 with small cell lung cancer.

The chain couples TRBV10-1 to TRBJ2-1; 8 nucleotides match TRBD2. The germline V gene has CDR1 WNHNN and CDR2 SYGVQD (reference sequence). The CDR3 sequence is 13 residues long. With V trimmed by 10 bases and J by 4 bases, 6 bases remained unmatched. CDR3 DNA sequence: TGCGCCATAAGGACTAGCAAGTACAATGAGCAGTTCTTC. It yields the protein CAIRTSKYNEQFF.

Concerning this clonotype itself: The CDR3 does not end in the conserved phenylalanine or tryptophan, so this is likely a read error. CDR3 bases: TGTCCCAGCAGCTCGATTAGCTCCTACGAGCAGTACTTA. Translation gives CPSSSISSYEQYL. This sequence joins TRBV7-9 and TRBJ2-7; no definite D call. The CDR3 sequence is 13 residues long. CDR1 and CDR2 from the germline V gene are SEHNR and FQNEAQ (reference sequence).

CDR3 protein: CESSGQGWAGELFF. As DNA, the CDR3 is TGTGAGAGCAGTGGACAGGGATGGGCCGGGGAGCTGTTTTTT. V gene TRBV12-3 or TRBV12-4 combines with J gene TRBJ2-2, with 8 bases fitting TRBD1. This CDR3 is 14 amino acids long.

On this clonotype itself: One end of the junction is discordant with germline, which a read error may explain. Here the CDR3 reads CASSLSGQYTDTRYF. The CDR3 coding sequence is TGTGCCAGCAGCTTGTCCGGACAGTACACAGATACGCGGTATTTT. The chain recombines TRBV5-5 with TRBJ2-3, with D maybe TRBD1 (6 bases). The CDR3 is made up of 15 amino acids. Germline V lookup: CDR1 SGHKS, CDR2 YYEKEE (reference sequence).

This chain uses TRBV5-4 with TRBJ1-2; D gene unclear. CDR1 is SGHNT and CDR2 is YYREEE in the germline V gene (reference sequence). This CDR3 has 13 residues. Trimming shortened V by 2 bases and J by 3 bases, and 8 bases separated the two germline ends. The CDR3 is CASSFPRDYGYTF. The CDR3 region has the DNA TGTGCCAGCAGCTTCCCTAGGGACTATGGCTACACCTTC.

On this clonotype itself: One end of the junction varies from germline; a read error may be responsible. DNA for the CDR3: TGCACCAGTAGTTCCATTAGCGGGAGGAGTAGATACAATGAGCAGTACTTC. This gives the protein CTSSSISGRSRYNEQYF. The chain uses TRBV5-6 and TRBJ2-1; TRBD2 matches at 10 bases. Near its end, the DNA agrees better with TRBJ2-7, so the J call may be wrong. Germline CDR1 is SGHDT and CDR2 is YYEEEE. This CDR3 spans 17 amino acids.

This chain uses TRBV29-1 with TRBJ1-3; 7 bases match TRBD1. Germline lookup yields CDR1 SQVTM and CDR2 ANQGSEA. The CDR3 contains 14 residues. CDR3 residues: CIVLQGNSGNTIYF. DNA for the CDR3: TGCATCGTCTTACAGGGGAATTCTGGAAACACCATATATTTT.

Concerning this clonotype itself: A much larger clone is a single base away; this may be a read error. The rearrangement links TRBV12-3 or TRBV12-4 to TRBJ1-3, with 7 bases that match TRBD1. This CDR3 is 17 amino acids long. CDR3 sequence reads: CASSSPDRLRSVNTIYF. In DNA, the CDR3 is TGTGCCAGCAGTTCCCCGGACAGGCTACGCTCTGTAAACACCATATATTTT.

A word on this clonotype: The junction and the germline gene differ at one end; a read error may be behind it. CDR3 in amino acids: CASSRANQKTQYF. The CDR3 bases are TGTGCCTCCAGCAGGGCAAACCAAAAGACCCAGTACTTC. The gene calls are TRBV6-1 and TRBJ2-5; the D gene is possibly TRBD1 (5 bases). This CDR3 contains 13 residues. Looked up from germline, CDR1 is MNHNS and CDR2 is SASEGT.

This sequence joins TRBV6-6 and TRBJ2-7, with D possibly matching TRBD2 (6 bases). The CDR3 contains 17 residues. Trimming pared 4 bases from V and 4 bases from J, leaving 23 bases between. Germline V CDR1 and CDR2: MNHNY, SVGAGI (reference sequence). The CDR3 protein is CASSSLDLTGDTYEQYF. The CDR3 DNA reads as TGTGCCAGCAGTTCACTCGATTTGACGGGAGACACTTACGAGCAGTACTTC.

This clonotype has a handful of counts. A read error may produce the germline difference seen at one junction end. The chain couples TRBV6-1 to TRBJ2-1; 9 bases are shared with TRBD2. The CDR3 covers 14 residues. Germline CDR1 is MNHNS and CDR2 is SASEGT. The CDR3 bases are TGTGTCAGCATTTTTAGCGGGAGTAGGAATGAGCAATTCTTC. Protein sequence: CVSIFSGSRNEQFF.

Notes on this clonotype: With a much larger clone just one base away, this may be a read error. Here the CDR3 omits its conserved ending phenylalanine or tryptophan, so a read error is the likely source. The rearrangement joins TRBV20-1 to TRBJ2-1; no clear D gene. Germline V gene lookup returns CDR1 DFQATT and CDR2 SNEGSKA (reference sequence). This CDR3 comprises 16 residues. Trimming removed 1 base at V and 4 bases at J, with 17 bases between. The DNA of the CDR3 is TGCAGTGCTAGAGTGATGGCGGAGCGAGCATACAATGAGCAGTTCATC. This codes for CSARVMAERAYNEQFI.

Comment on this clonotype: This may be a read error: a much more frequent sequence differs by one nucleotide. The chain carries TRBV5-1 and TRBJ2-7; D not resolved. The germline CDR1 and CDR2 sequences are SGHRS and YFSETQ. This CDR3 spans 14 amino acids. This CDR3 reads CASNLAARSYEQYF. CDR3 nucleotides: TGCGCCAGCAACTTGGCCGCTCGCTCCTACGAGCAGTACTTC.

Concerning this clonotype itself: One junction end does not reproduce the germline sequence, and a read error may be involved. V and J are TRBV6-1 and TRBJ1-1; D possibly corresponds to TRBD1 (5 bases). The germline V gene encodes CDR1 MNHNS and CDR2 SASEGT. CDR3 length: 17 residues. The CDR3 here is CARSGGTTWAGSTEAFF. Here the CDR3 DNA reads TGTGCCAGGAGTGGCGGGACCACCTGGGCAGGAAGCACTGAAGCTTTCTTT.

Details on this clonotype: This is likely a read error, given that the CDR3 carries no conserved phenylalanine or tryptophan at its end. The J gene is TRBJ2-7, the V gene TRBV11-2; D is unclear. Germline-derived CDR1 and CDR2 are SGHAT and FQNNGV. The CDR3 has 13 amino acids. CDR3 bases: TGTGCCAGCAGCTTCCCTAACGGATACGATCAGTACGCC. Its protein product is CASSFPNGYDQYA.

This clonotype was picked up many times. V is TRBV30 and J is TRBJ2-1, with 10 bases aligning to TRBD2. The germline gives CDR1 GTSNPN, CDR2 SVGIG (reference sequence). This CDR3 spans 13 amino acids. V shed 7 bases and J 5 bases; nucleotides not matched to a gene: 5. The chain's CDR3 is CASKREGNNEQFF. For the CDR3, the DNA is TGTGCCTCTAAGCGGGAGGGCAACAATGAGCAGTTCTTC.

As for this clonotype: Lacking the conserved final phenylalanine or tryptophan, this CDR3 likely reflects a read error. The chain couples TRBV5-6 to TRBJ1-1; D not resolved. This CDR3 spans 16 amino acids. The V and J ends lost 0 bases and 1 base respectively, with 13 bases between them. CDR1 and CDR2 (germline): SGHDT, YYEEEE. This CDR3 is CASSLASGSTNTEAFI. For the CDR3, the DNA is TGTGCCAGCAGCTTGGCCTCCGGGTCAACGAACACTGAAGCTTTCATT.

About this clonotype: Relative to the germline gene, one junction end is altered; a read error may explain this. The rearrangement uses TRBV12-3 or TRBV12-4 and TRBJ2-1; 9 positions match TRBD2. The length of the CDR3 is 16 residues. CDR3 sequence (DNA): TGTGCCAGCAAGATTAGCGGGAGTTACTGGTCGAATGAGGAGTTCTTC. Residues: CASKISGSYWSNEEFF.

The chain joins TRBV29-1 to TRBJ2-1, with 7 bases fitting TRBD1. Looked up from germline, CDR1 is SQVTM and CDR2 is ANQGSEA. The CDR3 covers 12 residues. CDR3 bases: TGCAGGGGCTACCGGGACAGTGGTGAGCAGTTCTTC. It translates to CRGYRDSGEQFF.

This clonotype was picked up many times. The chain has TRBV4-2 and TRBJ2-1, with D hard to call. The CDR3 loop spans 17 amino acids. Trimming pared 1 base from V and 1 base from J, leaving 14 bases between. Germline assignment: CDR1 LGHNA and CDR2 YNFKEQ. CDR3 bases: TGTGCCAGCAGCCAAGCCCCTACCTCTGGGTCCTACAATGAGCAGTTCTTC. Translating it yields CASSQAPTSGSYNEQFF.

As concerns this clonotype: A read error is possible here, since a much larger clone lies one base away. This rearrangement joins TRBV6-1 to TRBJ2-7; maybe TRBD2 (7 bases). The germline V and J ends were trimmed by 7 bases and 2 bases, with 18 bases remaining between them. The germline gives CDR1 MNHNS, CDR2 SASEGT. The CDR3 contains 15 residues. The CDR3 is CASIRGGDITYEQYF. The CDR3 region has the DNA TGTGCCAGCATCCGAGGGGGGGACATCACCTACGAGCAGTACTTC.